The text below deals with one T cell receptor (beta chain). The antigen is undetermined. Sequencing used immunoSEQ multiplex PCR; TCRdb keeps in-frame clones, though not all of them. The sample records around 100,000 clones, 80% to 90% being singletons. These data belong to a study of T cell responses to AZD1222 COVID-19 vaccine. Overall study results and limits: Clonal diversity was possibly underestimated; the donors were predominantly white British and more often female. Baseline seropositivity occurred in only a handful of AZD1222 recipients. Repertoire sampling occurred only after the peak T cell response.

The V gene end was trimmed by 1 base and the J gene end by 4 bases; junction bases not matched to a gene: 4. The V gene's germline CDR1 is KGHSH and CDR2 LQKENI. This CDR3 has 14 amino acids. The chain recombines TRBV18 with TRBJ2-7, with TRBD1 matching 7 bases. Material: peripheral blood, obtained on day 0 of AZD1222 vaccination. The receptor was isolated from an adult in good health. Here the CDR3 DNA reads TGTGCCAGCTCACCACAGGGGGCCGGGTACGAGCAGTACTTC. Translated, it gives CASSPQGAGYEQYF.